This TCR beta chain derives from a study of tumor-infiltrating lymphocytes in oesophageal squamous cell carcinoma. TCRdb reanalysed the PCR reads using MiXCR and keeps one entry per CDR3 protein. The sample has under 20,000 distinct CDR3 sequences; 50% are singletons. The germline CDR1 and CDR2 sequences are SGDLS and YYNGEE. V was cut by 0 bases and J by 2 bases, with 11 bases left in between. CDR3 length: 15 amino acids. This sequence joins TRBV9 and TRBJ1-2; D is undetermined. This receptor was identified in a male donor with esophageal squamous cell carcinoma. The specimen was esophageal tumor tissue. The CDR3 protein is CASSVGFSANYGYTF. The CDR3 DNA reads TGTGCCAGCAGCGTAGGTTTCAGTGCCAACTATGGCTACACCTTC.